This TCR beta chain is drawn from a study of PD-1 blockade in classical Hodgkin lymphoma. A word on this clone: Its cognate antigen is unknown.

Looked up from germline, CDR1 is LNHDA and CDR2 is SQIVND (reference sequence). The junction had 11 bases not matched to a gene; V was cut back by 3 bases and J by 3 bases. The CDR3 is 16 amino acids. Study-wide results and caveats: Later analyses included only patients treated at least 1 year post-ASCT.

As for time point: cycle 4 day 1 (C4D1), after 6 weeks of nivolumab. Each patient relapsed following autologous stem cell transplantation, and prior brentuximab vedotin exposure differed. The method was immunoSEQ multiplex PCR; TCRdb's version includes in-frame clones alone and lacks a portion of them. The sample gives several thousand clones, around 82% of which show up once; 45% is in the top ten. Sequenced here: peripheral blood mononuclear cells (PBMCs), sampled before the fourth cycle of nivolumab. The chain recombines TRBV19 with TRBJ2-7, with 7 positions matching TRBD1. This clonotype was obtained from a human donor with classical Hodgkin lymphoma. The CDR3 nucleotides are TGTGCCAGTAGTATCCAGGTGGGGACAGATATCTACGAGCAGTACTTC. It specifies CASSIQVGTDIYEQYF. The variable domain in full, completed from reference TRBV19 and TRBJ2-7, reads DGGITQSPKYLFRKEGQNVTLSCEQNLNHDAMYWYRQDPGQGLRLIYYSQIVNDFQKGDIAEGYSVSREKKESFPLTVTSAQKNPTAFYLCASSIQVGTDIYEQYFGPGTRLTVT.